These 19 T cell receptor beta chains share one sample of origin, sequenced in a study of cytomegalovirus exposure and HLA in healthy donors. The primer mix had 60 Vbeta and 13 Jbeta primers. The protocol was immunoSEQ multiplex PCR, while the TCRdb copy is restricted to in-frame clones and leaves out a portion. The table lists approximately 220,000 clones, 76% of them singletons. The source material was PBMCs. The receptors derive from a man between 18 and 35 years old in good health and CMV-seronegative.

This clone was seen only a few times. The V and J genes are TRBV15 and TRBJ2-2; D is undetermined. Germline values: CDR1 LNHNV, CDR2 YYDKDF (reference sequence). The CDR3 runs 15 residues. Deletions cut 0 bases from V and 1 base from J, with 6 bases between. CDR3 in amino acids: CATSRDIRNTGELFF. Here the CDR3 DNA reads TGTGCCACCAGCAGAGATATCAGGAACACCGGGGAGCTGTTTTTT.

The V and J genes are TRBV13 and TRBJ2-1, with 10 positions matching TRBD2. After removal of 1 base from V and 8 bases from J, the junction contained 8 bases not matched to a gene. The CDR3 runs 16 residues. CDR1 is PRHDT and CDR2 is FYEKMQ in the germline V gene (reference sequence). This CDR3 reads CASSLAGLASAYEQFF. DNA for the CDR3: TGTGCCAGCAGCTTAGCGGGACTAGCGAGCGCCTATGAGCAGTTCTTC.

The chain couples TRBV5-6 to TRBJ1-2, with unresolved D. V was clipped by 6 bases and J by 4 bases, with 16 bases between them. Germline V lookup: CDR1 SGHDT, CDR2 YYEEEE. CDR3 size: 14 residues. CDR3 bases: TGTGCCAGCACCCTGGAGATTGGCCTCTATGGCTACACCTTC. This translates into CASTLEIGLYGYTF.

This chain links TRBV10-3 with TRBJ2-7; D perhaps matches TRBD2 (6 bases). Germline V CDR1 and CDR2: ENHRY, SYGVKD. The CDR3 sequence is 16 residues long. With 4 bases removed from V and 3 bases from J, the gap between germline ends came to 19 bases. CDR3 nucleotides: TGTGCCATCAGTGTGGGACTCCTTATGGGGAACTACGAGCAGTACTTC. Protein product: CAISVGLLMGNYEQYF.

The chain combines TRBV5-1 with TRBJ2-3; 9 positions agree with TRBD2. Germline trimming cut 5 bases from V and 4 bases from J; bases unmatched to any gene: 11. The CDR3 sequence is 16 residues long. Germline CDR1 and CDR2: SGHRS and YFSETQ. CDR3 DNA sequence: TGCGCCAGCAGACCAGAAACCGGGACTAGCCCAGATACGCAGTATTTT. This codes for CASRPETGTSPDTQYF.

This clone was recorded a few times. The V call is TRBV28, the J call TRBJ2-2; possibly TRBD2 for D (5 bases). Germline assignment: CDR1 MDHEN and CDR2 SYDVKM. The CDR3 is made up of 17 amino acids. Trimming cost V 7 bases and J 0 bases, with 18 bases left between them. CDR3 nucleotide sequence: TGTGCCAGCACCACGGCCGCGGGCTCGACGAACACCGGGGAGCTGTTTTTT. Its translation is CASTTAAGSTNTGELFF.

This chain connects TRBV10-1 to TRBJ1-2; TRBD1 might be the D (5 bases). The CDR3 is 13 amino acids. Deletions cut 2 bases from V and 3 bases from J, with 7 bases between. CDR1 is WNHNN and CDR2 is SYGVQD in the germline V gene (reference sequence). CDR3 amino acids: CASSEETDYGYTF. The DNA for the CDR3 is TGCGCCAGCAGTGAGGAGACAGACTATGGCTACACCTTC.

The CDR3 loop is CASSYQPTGNGQPQHF. The CDR3 bases are TGTGCCAGCAGTTACCAACCGACAGGGAACGGGCAGCCCCAGCATTTT. The chain links TRBV6-5 to TRBJ1-5; 7 bases are shared with TRBD1. Germline V lookup: CDR1 MNHEY, CDR2 SVGAGI. This CDR3 has 16 residues. The J segment lost 7 bases and the V segment lost 2 bases, leaving 11 bases of the junction unmatched.

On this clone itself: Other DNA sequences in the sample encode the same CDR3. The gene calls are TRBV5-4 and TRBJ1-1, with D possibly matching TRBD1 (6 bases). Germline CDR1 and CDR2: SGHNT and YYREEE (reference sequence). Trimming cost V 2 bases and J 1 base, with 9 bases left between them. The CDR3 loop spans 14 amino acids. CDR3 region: CASSLGQRNTEAFF. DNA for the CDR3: TGTGCCAGCAGCTTAGGACAGAGGAACACTGAAGCTTTCTTT.

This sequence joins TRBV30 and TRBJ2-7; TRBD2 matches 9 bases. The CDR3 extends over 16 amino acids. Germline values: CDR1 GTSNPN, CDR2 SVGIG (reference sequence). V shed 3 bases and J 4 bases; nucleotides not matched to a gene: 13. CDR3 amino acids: CAWRAHSGRTGYEQYF. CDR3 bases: TGTGCCTGGAGGGCCCATAGCGGGAGAACCGGTTACGAGCAGTACTTC. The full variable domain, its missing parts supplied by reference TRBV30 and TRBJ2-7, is SQTIHQWPATLVQPVGSPLSLECTVEGTSNPNLYWYRQAAGRGLQLLFYSVGIGQISSEVPQNLSASRPQDRQFILSSKKLLLSDSGFYLCAWRAHSGRTGYEQYFGPGTRLTVT.

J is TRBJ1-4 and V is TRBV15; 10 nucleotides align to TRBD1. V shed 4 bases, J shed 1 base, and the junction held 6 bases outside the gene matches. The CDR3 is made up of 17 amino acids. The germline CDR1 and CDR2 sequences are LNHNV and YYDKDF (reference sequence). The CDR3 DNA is TGTGCCACCAGCACTTGGACAGGGGGAGAAACTAATGAAAAACTGTTTTTT. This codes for CATSTWTGGETNEKLFF. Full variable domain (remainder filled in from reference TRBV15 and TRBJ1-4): DAMVIQNPRYQVTQFGKPVTLSCSQTLNHNVMYWYQQKSSQAPKLLFHYYDKDFNNEADTPDNFQSRRPNTSFCFLDIRSPGLGDTAMYLCATSTWTGGETNEKLFFGSGTQLSVL.

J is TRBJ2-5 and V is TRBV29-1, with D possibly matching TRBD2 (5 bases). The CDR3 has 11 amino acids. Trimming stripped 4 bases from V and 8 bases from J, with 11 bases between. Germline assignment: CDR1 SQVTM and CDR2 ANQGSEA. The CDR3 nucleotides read TGCAGCGTTGGGGAAACTAGTACCCAGTACTTC. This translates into CSVGETSTQYF.

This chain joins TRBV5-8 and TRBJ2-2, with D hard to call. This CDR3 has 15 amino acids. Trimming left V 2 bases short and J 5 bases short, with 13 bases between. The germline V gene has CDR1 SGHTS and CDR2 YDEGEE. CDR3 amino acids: CASSFPPGNTGELFF. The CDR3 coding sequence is TGTGCCAGCAGCTTCCCTCCAGGAAATACCGGGGAGCTGTTTTTT.

CDR3 sequence (DNA): TGTGCCAGTAGACTCGGCAATGAGCAGTTCTTC. Amino acids: CASRLGNEQFF. The chain employs TRBV19 and TRBJ2-1; D gene unclear. V dropped 6 bases and J dropped 6 bases, with 6 bases sitting between them. The V gene's germline CDR1 is LNHDA and CDR2 SQIVND (reference sequence). The CDR3 is 11 amino acids.

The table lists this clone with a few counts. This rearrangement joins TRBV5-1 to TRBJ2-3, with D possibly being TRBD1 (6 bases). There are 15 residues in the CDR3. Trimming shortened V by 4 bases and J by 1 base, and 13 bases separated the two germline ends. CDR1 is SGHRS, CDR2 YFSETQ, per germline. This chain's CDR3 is CASSETGWGTDTQYF. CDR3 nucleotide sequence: TGCGCCAGCAGCGAAACAGGGTGGGGCACAGATACGCAGTATTTT.

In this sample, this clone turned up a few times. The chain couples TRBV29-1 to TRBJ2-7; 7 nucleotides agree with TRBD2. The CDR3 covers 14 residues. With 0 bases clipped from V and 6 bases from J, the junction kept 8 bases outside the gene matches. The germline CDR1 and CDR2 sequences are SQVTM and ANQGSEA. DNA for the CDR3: TGCAGCGTTGAAGATCGCGGGGGATCGGCCGAGCAGTACTTC. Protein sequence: CSVEDRGGSAEQYF.

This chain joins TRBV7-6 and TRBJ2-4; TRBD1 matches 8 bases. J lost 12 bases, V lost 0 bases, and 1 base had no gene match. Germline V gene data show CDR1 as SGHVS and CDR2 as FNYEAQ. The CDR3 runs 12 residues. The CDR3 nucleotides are TGTGCCAGCAGCTTAGCCAGGGGGCCTCAGTACTTC. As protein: CASSLARGPQYF.

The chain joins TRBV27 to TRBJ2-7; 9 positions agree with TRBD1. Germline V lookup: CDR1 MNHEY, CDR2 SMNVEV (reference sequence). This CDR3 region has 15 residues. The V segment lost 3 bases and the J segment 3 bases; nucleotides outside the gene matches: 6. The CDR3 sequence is CASSFNAGQGYEQYF. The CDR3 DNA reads TGTGCCAGCAGTTTCAATGCGGGACAGGGCTACGAGCAGTACTTC.

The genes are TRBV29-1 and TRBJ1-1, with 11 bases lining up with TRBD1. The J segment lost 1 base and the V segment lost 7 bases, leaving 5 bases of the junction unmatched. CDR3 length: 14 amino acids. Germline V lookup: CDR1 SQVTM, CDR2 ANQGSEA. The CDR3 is CSGDRGFENTEAFF. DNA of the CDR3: TGCAGCGGGGACAGGGGGTTTGAGAACACTGAAGCTTTCTTT.